This entry lists 5 T cell receptor beta chains sequenced from one sample in a study of identical twins. TCRdb re-called the 5' RACE reads with MiXCR, one entry per CDR3 protein. The profile shows more than 600,000 distinct CDR3 sequences, roughly 18% of them singletons. This sample also appeared in a second study, on T cells expressing NK-cell markers.

The material sequenced was PBMCs. The receptor source for this set is a woman under 30 in good health.

This clonotype occurred many times. The rearrangement joins TRBV6-2 or TRBV6-3 to TRBJ2-4, with D possibly matching TRBD2 (5 bases). V was clipped by 6 bases and J by 6 bases, with 24 bases between them. Per germline, CDR1 MNHEY and CDR2 SVGEGT. There are 17 residues in the CDR3. Written as DNA, the CDR3 is TGTGCCAGCAGGCGAGCCCTTTTTAGCGACCGGGGAAACATTCAGTACTTC. Residues: CASRRALFSDRGNIQYF.

This clonotype was seen many times. DNA of the CDR3: TGTGCCAGCAGCTATCTAGACGAGCAGTTCTTC. This translates into CASSYLDEQFF. The gene calls are TRBV12-3 or TRBV12-4 and TRBJ2-1; D unclear. This CDR3 contains 11 residues. The V end lost 6 bases, the J end lost 10 bases, and 10 bases lay between the germline ends.

Only a few counts were recorded for this clonotype. V is TRBV20-1 and J is TRBJ2-1; a possible D gene is TRBD2 (6 bases). Between the trimmed V and J ends, which lost 0 bases and 5 bases, there was a span of 17 bases. Germline V gene sequence: CDR1 DFQATT, CDR2 SNEGSKA (reference sequence). The CDR3 runs 16 residues. Here the CDR3 reads CSARDAAAGPHNEQFF. The CDR3 DNA is TGCAGTGCTAGAGATGCAGCGGCGGGACCCCACAATGAGCAGTTCTTC.

This clonotype was seen only a few times. J is TRBJ2-7 and V is TRBV6-2 or TRBV6-3, with 12 nucleotides matching TRBD2. The germline V gene encodes CDR1 MNHEY and CDR2 SVGEGT. This CDR3 is 17 amino acids long. V trimming: 0 bases; J trimming: 1 base; junction bases outside the gene matches: 4. The CDR3: CASSYSTSGSKSYEQYF. In nucleotides, the CDR3 is TGTGCCAGCAGTTACTCGACTAGCGGGAGCAAGTCCTACGAGCAGTACTTC.

At least ten counts were recorded for this clonotype. The rearrangement uses TRBV12-3 or TRBV12-4 and TRBJ2-5; D is undetermined. V lost 2 bases, J lost 5 bases, and 9 bases lay in between. The CDR3 has 13 amino acids. The CDR3 DNA is TGTGCCAGCAGTTTAACGAAGTCGGAGACCCAGTACTTC. Translating gives CASSLTKSETQYF.